This T cell receptor (beta chain) was sequenced in a study of blood T cells in healthy people across ages. Overall study findings and caveats: From one million sequenced T cells, diversity estimates were lower bounds.

This CDR3 comprises 17 residues. The germline CDR1 and CDR2 sequences are MNHEY and SMNVEV (reference sequence). The V gene end was trimmed by 5 bases and the J gene end by 0 bases; junction bases not matched to a gene: 8. A J-beta primer mix and a sample-barcoded 5' primer were used in a second PCR of about 6 to 12 cycles. TCRdb independently ran MiXCR on the 5' RACE reads; one entry per CDR3 protein. Of under 1,000,000 distinct CDR3 sequences detected, 35% to 50% appear once; the ten largest clones hold less than 20%. Remarks on this clonotype: As yet, its antigen is unknown.

The receptor was isolated from a man older than 75 in good health. This sequence joins TRBV27 and TRBJ2-1; 9 bases match TRBD1. The sequencing input was blood. The CDR3 DNA reads TGTGCCAGCAGTCGAACGGACAGGGGATCCTCCTACAATGAGCAGTTCTTC. Translating it yields CASSRTDRGSSYNEQFF.